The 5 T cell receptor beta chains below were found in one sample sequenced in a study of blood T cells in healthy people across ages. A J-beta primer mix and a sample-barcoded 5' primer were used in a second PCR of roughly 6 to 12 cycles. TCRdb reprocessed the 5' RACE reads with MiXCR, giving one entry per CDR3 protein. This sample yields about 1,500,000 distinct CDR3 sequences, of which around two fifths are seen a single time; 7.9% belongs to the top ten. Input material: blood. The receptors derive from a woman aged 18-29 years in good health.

As DNA, the CDR3 is TGTGCCAGCAGTTTATTAGCGGGGGTACGCACTCGCACAGATACGCAGTATTTT. Its translation: CASSLLAGVRTRTDTQYF. The V and J genes are TRBV12-3 or TRBV12-4 and TRBJ2-3, with 9 nucleotides matching TRBD2. This CDR3 comprises 18 residues. J was trimmed by 1 base and V by 2 bases; bases with no gene match: 10.

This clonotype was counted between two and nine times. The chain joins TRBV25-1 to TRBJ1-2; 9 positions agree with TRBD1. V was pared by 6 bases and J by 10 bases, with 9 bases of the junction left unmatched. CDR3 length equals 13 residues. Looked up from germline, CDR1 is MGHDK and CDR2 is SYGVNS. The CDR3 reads CASRGSGTGNYTF. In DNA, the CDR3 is TGTGCCAGCAGGGGCTCCGGGACAGGGAACTACACCTTC.

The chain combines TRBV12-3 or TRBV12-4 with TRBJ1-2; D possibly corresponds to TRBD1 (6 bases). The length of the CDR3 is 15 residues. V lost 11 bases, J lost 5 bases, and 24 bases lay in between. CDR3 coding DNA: TGTGCCGGGTCGCCAGGGGCGTCAACATCTTATGGCTACACCTTC. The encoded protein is CAGSPGASTSYGYTF.

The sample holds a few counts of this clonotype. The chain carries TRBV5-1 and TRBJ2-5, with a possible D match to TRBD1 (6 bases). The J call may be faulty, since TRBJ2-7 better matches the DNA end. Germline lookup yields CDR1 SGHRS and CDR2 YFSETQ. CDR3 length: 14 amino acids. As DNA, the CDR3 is TGCGCCAGCAGCGGGTGGACAGACAGCTACGAGCAGTACTTC. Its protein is CASSGWTDSYEQYF.

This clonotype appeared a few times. The CDR3, as DNA: TGTGCCAGCAGCTTCGGGGGCAGCGGGGGGGAGCAGTTCTTC. Translated: CASSFGGSGGEQFF. V and J are TRBV5-6 and TRBJ2-1, with TRBD2 matching 9 bases. Germline loops: CDR1 SGHDT, CDR2 YYEEEE. Trimming removed 2 bases from V and 10 bases from J; junction bases left unmatched: 7. This CDR3 spans 14 amino acids. Using reference TRBV5-6 and TRBJ2-1 for the parts outside the CDR3, the full variable domain is DAGVTQSPTHLIKTRGQQVTLRCSPKSGHDTVSWYQQALGQGPQFIFQYYEEEERQRGNFPDRFSGHQFPNYSSELNVNALLLGDSALYLCASSFGGSGGEQFFGPGTRLTVL.